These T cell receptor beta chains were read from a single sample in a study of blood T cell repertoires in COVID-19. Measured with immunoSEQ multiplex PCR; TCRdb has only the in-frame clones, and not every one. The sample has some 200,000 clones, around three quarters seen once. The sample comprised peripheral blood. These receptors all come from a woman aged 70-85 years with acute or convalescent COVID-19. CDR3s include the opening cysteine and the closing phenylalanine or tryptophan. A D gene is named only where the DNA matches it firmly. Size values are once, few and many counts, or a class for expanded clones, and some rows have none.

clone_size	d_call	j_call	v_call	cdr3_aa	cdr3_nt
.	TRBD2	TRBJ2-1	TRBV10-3	CAIRHPGGEGSYNEQFF	TGTGCCATCAGGCACCCCGGGGGGGAAGGGTCCTACAATGAGCAGTTCTTC
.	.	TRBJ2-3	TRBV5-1	CASSSGQSTDTQYF	TGCGCCAGCAGCTCTGGACAGAGCACAGATACGCAGTATTTT
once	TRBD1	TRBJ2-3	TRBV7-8	CASSPRRDRSTDTQYF	TGTGCCAGCAGCCCTCGAAGGGACAGGAGCACAGATACGCAGTATTTT
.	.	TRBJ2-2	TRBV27	CASSPRQNTGELFF	TGTGCCAGCAGTCCCCGACAGAACACCGGGGAGCTGTTTTTT
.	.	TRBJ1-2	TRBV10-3	CAISGDGHLNYGYTF	TGTGCCATCAGTGGCGACGGACATCTTAACTATGGCTACACCTTC
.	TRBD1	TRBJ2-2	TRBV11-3	CASSGPQGGITGELFF	TGTGCCAGCAGCGGGCCACAGGGGGGAATTACCGGGGAGCTGTTTTTT
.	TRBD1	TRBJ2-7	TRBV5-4	CASSGSTGSYYEQYF	TGTGCCAGCAGCGGATCGACAGGGAGTTACTACGAGCAGTACTTC
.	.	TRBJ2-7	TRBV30	CAWSGTSSYEQYF	TGTGCCTGGAGTGGTACTAGCTCCTACGAGCAGTACTTC
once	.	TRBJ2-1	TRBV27	CASSSPGGSSYNEQFF	TGTGCCAGCAGTTCGCCAGGGGGGAGCTCCTACAATGAGCAGTTCTTC
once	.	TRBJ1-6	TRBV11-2	CASSLSDNNSPLHF	TGTGCCAGCAGCTTATCAGATAATAATTCACCCCTCCACTTT
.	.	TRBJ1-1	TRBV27	CASSLSAGNTEAFF	TGTGCCAGCAGTTTATCGGCTGGGAACACTGAAGCTTTCTTT
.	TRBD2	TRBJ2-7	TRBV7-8	CASSFLAGVTYEQYF	TGTGCCAGCAGCTTCCTAGCGGGTGTCACCTACGAGCAGTACTTC
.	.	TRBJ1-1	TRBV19	CASSPHRDTEAFF	TGTGCCAGTAGTCCTCACAGGGACACTGAAGCTTTCTTT
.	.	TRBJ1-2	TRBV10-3	CAISASQYGYTF	TGTGCCATCAGTGCAAGCCAATATGGCTACACCTTC
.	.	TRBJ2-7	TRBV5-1	CASSLEPRWDEQYF	TGCGCCAGCAGCTTGGAACCTAGATGGGACGAGCAGTACTTC
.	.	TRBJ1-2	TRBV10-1	CASSDQEDTGYTF	TGCGCCAGCAGCGACCAAGAGGACACTGGCTACACCTTC
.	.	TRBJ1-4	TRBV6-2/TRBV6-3	CASSYLTAYTTNEKLFF	TGTGCCAGCAGTTACTTGACAGCTTATACAACTAATGAAAAACTGTTTTTT
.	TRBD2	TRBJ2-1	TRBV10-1	CASSGTSGSGYNEQFF	TGCGCCAGCAGTGGGACTAGCGGGAGTGGGTACAATGAGCAGTTCTTC
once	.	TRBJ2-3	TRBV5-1	CASSYRDSTDTQYF	TGCGCCAGCAGCTACCGGGACTCCACAGATACGCAGTATTTT
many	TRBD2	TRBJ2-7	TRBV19	CASSIGLAGRVYEQYF	TGTGCCAGTAGTATCGGTCTAGCGGGCAGGGTCTACGAGCAGTACTTC
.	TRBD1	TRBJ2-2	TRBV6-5	CASRAGGTGELFF	TGTGCCAGCAGGGCAGGGGGCACCGGGGAGCTGTTTTTT
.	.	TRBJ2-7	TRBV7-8	CASSPPTAAYEQYF	TGTGCCAGCAGCCCTCCCACAGCGGCGTACGAGCAGTACTTC
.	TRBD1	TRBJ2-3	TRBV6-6	CASSRTGVSITDTQYF	TGTGCCAGCAGTCGAACAGGGGTCTCTATCACAGATACGCAGTATTTT
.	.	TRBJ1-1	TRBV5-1	CASSLGGQSEAFF	TGCGCCAGCAGTTTGGGGGGACAAAGTGAAGCTTTCTTT
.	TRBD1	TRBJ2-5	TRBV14	CASSLRKGQAEETQYF	TGTGCCAGCAGCCTTAGGAAGGGACAGGCGGAAGAGACCCAGTACTTC
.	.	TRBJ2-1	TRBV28	CASQIQYNEQFF	TGTGCCAGCCAGATCCAGTACAATGAGCAGTTCTTC
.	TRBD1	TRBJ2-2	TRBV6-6	CASRGQYTGELFF	TGTGCCAGCAGGGGACAGTACACCGGGGAGCTGTTTTTT
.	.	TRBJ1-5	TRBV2	CASSRDNYSNQPQHF	TGTGCCAGCAGTCGGGACAACTATAGCAATCAGCCCCAGCATTTT